The TCR beta chain under discussion was sequenced for a study of shared clonotypes between healthy human individuals. CDR3 length: 12 residues. Germline V gives CDR1 SGHRS, CDR2 YFSETQ. Deletions cut 0 bases from V and 6 bases from J, with 7 bases between. Repertoires were generated with immunoSEQ multiplex PCR, while TCRdb's copy carries only in-frame clones and drops some. In the table there are about 2.3 million clones, 85% to 95% of which are singletons. The sequence was collected from a man aged 18 to 35 in good health. Some clones in this sample may be carry-over from other donors' samples. The chain is built from TRBV5-1 and TRBJ2-7; no firm D call. The specimen was naive CD4+ T cells from PBMCs. Subset reported: CD45RA+ positively selected. The CDR3 here is CASSLGRFEQYF. The CDR3 region has the DNA TGCGCCAGCAGCTTGGGAAGGTTCGAGCAGTACTTC.